These T cell receptor beta chains were read from a single sample in a study of shared clonotypes between healthy human individuals. The protocol was immunoSEQ multiplex PCR, while the TCRdb copy is restricted to in-frame clones and leaves out a portion. This table holds 2 million to 2.5 million clones, approximately 94% found once. Sequencing was carried out using naive CD8+ T cells from PBMCs. The receptors were gathered from a man between 18 and 29 years old in good health. Some clones in this sample may be carry-over from other donors' samples. Both conserved end residues are part of each CDR3. The D gene is left open where the match is weak. Size is stated for part of the rows, as once, few or many counts, or as a class when the clone is expanded.

clone size	V gene	J gene	D gene	CDR3 protein	CDR3 DNA
.	TRBV6-1	TRBJ2-3	TRBD2	CASSRLAGGADTQYF	TGTGCCAGCAGTAGACTAGCGGGAGGCGCAGATACGCAGTATTTT
.	TRBV7-3	TRBJ2-1	TRBD2	CASSWGASGTYNEQFF	TGTGCCAGCAGCTGGGGGGCTAGCGGGACCTACAATGAGCAGTTCTTC
once	TRBV13	TRBJ1-6	.	CASSLGVSYNSPLHF	TGTGCCAGCAGCCTGGGGGTCTCCTATAATTCACCCCTCCACTTT
.	TRBV25-1	TRBJ2-7	.	CASKTSRGVEQYF	TGTGCCAGCAAAACTAGCAGGGGGGTCGAGCAGTACTTC
.	TRBV6-5	TRBJ2-5	TRBD2	CASSYGREGLGETQYF	TGTGCCAGCAGTTACGGGCGGGAGGGCCTAGGGGAGACCCAGTACTTC
.	TRBV5-6	TRBJ1-5	.	CASSLGTGSQPQHF	TGTGCCAGCAGCTTGGGTACAGGGAGCCAGCCCCAGCATTTT
.	TRBV7-9	TRBJ2-7	.	CASRLAAGEQYF	TGTGCCAGCAGGCTTGCGGCGGGTGAGCAGTACTTC
.	TRBV5-1	TRBJ2-7	.	CASSLSFGTRAYEQYF	TGCGCCAGCAGCTTGTCCTTCGGGACTCGTGCCTACGAGCAGTACTTC
.	TRBV28	TRBJ2-7	TRBD2	CASSLPIRPSGSYEQYF	TGTGCCAGCAGTTTACCAATCCGGCCTAGCGGTTCCTACGAGCAGTACTTC
.	TRBV27	TRBJ2-7	.	CASRKRAAGYYEQYF	TGTGCCAGCCGTAAACGGGCGGCAGGGTACTACGAGCAGTACTTC
.	TRBV19	TRBJ2-7	.	CASSSPSGLGSGYEQYF	TGTGCCAGTAGTAGCCCATCGGGGCTCGGGAGTGGCTACGAGCAGTACTTC
.	TRBV4-3	TRBJ2-7	.	CASSHLAEGSYEQYF	TGCGCCAGCAGCCACTTAGCGGAGGGATCCTACGAGCAGTACTTC
.	TRBV2	TRBJ2-1	TRBD2	CASSRLAGAQDEQFF	TGTGCCAGCAGCCGACTAGCGGGAGCTCAAGATGAGCAGTTCTTC
.	TRBV6-6	TRBJ2-1	.	CASSYSGNEQFF	TGTGCCAGCAGTTACTCTGGCAATGAGCAGTTCTTC